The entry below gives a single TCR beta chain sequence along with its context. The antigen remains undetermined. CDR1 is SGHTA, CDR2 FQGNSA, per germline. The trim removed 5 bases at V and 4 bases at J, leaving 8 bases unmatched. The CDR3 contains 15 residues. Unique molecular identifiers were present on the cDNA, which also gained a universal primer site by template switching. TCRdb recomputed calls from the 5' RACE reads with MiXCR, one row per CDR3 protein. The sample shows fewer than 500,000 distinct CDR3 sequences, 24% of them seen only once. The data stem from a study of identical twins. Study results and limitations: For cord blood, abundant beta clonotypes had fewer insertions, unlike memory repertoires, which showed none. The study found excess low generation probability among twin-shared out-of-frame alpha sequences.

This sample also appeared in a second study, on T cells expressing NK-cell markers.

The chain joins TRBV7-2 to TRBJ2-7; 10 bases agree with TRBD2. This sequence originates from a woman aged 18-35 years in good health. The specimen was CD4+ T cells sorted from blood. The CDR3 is CASSPRSGRDYEQYF. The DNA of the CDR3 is TGTGCCAGCAGCCCGCGAAGCGGGAGGGATTACGAGCAGTACTTC. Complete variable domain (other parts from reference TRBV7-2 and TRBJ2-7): GAGVSQSPSNKVTEKGKDVELRCDPISGHTALYWYRQSLGQGLEFLIYFQGNSAPDKSGLPSDRFSAERTGGSVSTLTIQRTQQEDSAVYLCASSPRSGRDYEQYFGPGTRLTVT.